The TCR beta chain described here comes from a study of blood T cell repertoires in COVID-19. This clone was seen a handful of times. The ends were cut back, 5 bases at V and 7 bases at J, with 18 bases in the middle. This CDR3 region has 14 residues. Germline CDR1 LNHDA, CDR2 SQIVND (reference sequence). Profiling relied on immunoSEQ multiplex PCR, and the TCRdb table lists in-frame clones only, not all of them. The sample lists approximately 140,000 clones, almost 85% seen once, with nearly 15% in the top ten. The TCR was taken from a human donor with acute or convalescent COVID-19. The donor label of this sample is uncertain. The chain combines TRBV19 with TRBJ2-7; D perhaps matches TRBD2 (5 bases). The material sequenced was peripheral blood. CDR3 protein: CASSAGIALGEQYF. In nucleotides, the CDR3 is TGTGCCAGTAGTGCCGGGATTGCCCTCGGGGAGCAGTACTTC.